Presented here are 25 T cell receptor beta chains from one specimen sequenced in a study of blood T cell repertoires in COVID-19. Profiled with immunoSEQ multiplex PCR; TCRdb holds only in-frame clones, not every one. The sample records under 250,000 clones, roughly 80% being singletons. Sequencing was done on a sample of peripheral blood. Every receptor here comes from a woman in her fifties or sixties with acute or convalescent COVID-19.

The chain has TRBV3-1 (or the pseudogene TRBV3-2) and TRBJ1-1, with unresolved D. Germline V gene data show CDR1 as LGHDT and CDR2 as YNNKEL (reference sequence). The CDR3 has 15 residues. V lost 0 bases and J 6 bases, leaving 14 bases between the germline ends. This chain's CDR3 is CASSQDAGYRAEAFF. The DNA for the CDR3 is TGTGCCAGCAGCCAAGACGCGGGGTATCGGGCTGAAGCTTTCTTT.

The chain carries TRBV21-1 and TRBJ1-5; the DNA was not used to check the table's D call, TRBD1. TRBV21-1 is marked as a pseudogene. The CDR3 has 15 amino acids. The DNA for the CDR3 is TGTGCCAGCAGGGATCTTGGCAGGTACGGTCAGCCCCAGCATTTT. As protein: CASRDLGRYGQPQHF.

This clone was seen a single time. The V and J genes are TRBV9 and TRBJ1-2; D not resolved. CDR3 length equals 14 residues. Looked up from germline, CDR1 is SGDLS and CDR2 is YYNGEE. The ends were cut back, 1 base at V and 8 bases at J, with 15 bases in the middle. The CDR3 DNA is TGTGCCAGCAGCGTATCGGCGGGAATGGAAGGCTACACCTTC. The encoded protein is CASSVSAGMEGYTF.

This clone is a singleton in its sample. J is TRBJ1-1 and V is TRBV4-1; a weak D match, TRBD1 (5 bases). Germline V lookup: CDR1 MGHRA, CDR2 YSYEKL. The CDR3 is 15 residues long. The V end was cut by 0 bases, the J end by 6 bases, with 14 bases between. The CDR3 DNA reads TGCGCCAGCAGCCAAGAGTCGTACAGGACATCTGAAGCTTTCTTT. Protein: CASSQESYRTSEAFF.

The CDR3 sequence is CASSRTGVGNTIYF. The CDR3 DNA sequence: TGTGCCAGCAGTCGGACAGGGGTCGGAAACACCATATATTTT. The genes are TRBV6-5 and TRBJ1-3; 9 bases are a match to TRBD1. The CDR3 consists of 14 residues. Per germline, CDR1 MNHEY and CDR2 SVGAGI. Germline trimming cut 5 bases from V and 4 bases from J; bases unmatched to any gene: 3.

This sequence joins TRBV10-3 and TRBJ1-1; D not certain. V was cut by 6 bases and J by 1 base, with 18 bases left in between. CDR1 and CDR2 from the germline V gene are ENHRY and SYGVKD. This CDR3 has 16 amino acids. CDR3 sequence: CAISERVRISNTEAFF. The CDR3 DNA reads as TGTGCCATCAGCGAACGCGTGCGCATTTCGAACACTGAAGCTTTCTTT.

The chain employs TRBV5-6 and TRBJ1-5; the D gene is possibly TRBD1 (6 bases). V lost 4 bases and J 9 bases, leaving 11 bases between the germline ends. The CDR3 is 12 residues long. Germline-derived CDR1 and CDR2 are SGHDT and YYEEEE. The CDR3 is CASSPLGGPQHF. The CDR3 DNA reads as TGTGCCAGCAGCCCCCTAGGGGGGCCCCAGCATTTT.

The table lists this clone with a count of one. The gene calls are TRBV4-1 and TRBJ2-3; no definite D call. V dropped 4 bases and J dropped 0 bases, with 14 bases sitting between them. CDR1 is MGHRA and CDR2 is YSYEKL in the germline V gene. This CDR3 has 16 residues. The DNA of the CDR3 is TGCGCCAGCAGCCGGTCCGACATCCTTAGCACAGATACGCAGTATTTT. It translates to CASSRSDILSTDTQYF.

CDR3: CASSPENEGPLHF. In DNA form, the CDR3 reads TGTGCCAGCAGCCCAGAAAATGAGGGCCCCCTCCACTTT. The V call is TRBV9, the J call TRBJ1-6; D remains unclear. In germline, CDR1 is SGDLS, CDR2 YYNGEE. The CDR3 consists of 13 residues. Trimming took off 4 bases at V and 13 bases at J, with 15 bases between the two ends.

This chain connects TRBV7-6 to TRBJ1-5; 8 positions agree with TRBD1. The length of the CDR3 is 14 residues. Per germline, CDR1 SGHVS and CDR2 FNYEAQ. Trimming at V came to 5 bases and at J to 6 bases, leaving 6 bases not matched to a gene. The CDR3 loop reads CASSLGQGSQPQHF. The CDR3 coding sequence is TGTGCCAGCAGCCTAGGACAGGGAAGTCAGCCCCAGCATTTT.

The chain uses TRBV11-1 and TRBJ1-1, with a tentative D call TRBD1 (5 bases). Per the germline V gene, CDR1 is SGHAT and CDR2 is FQDESV (reference sequence). This CDR3 region has 13 residues. Trimming shortened V by 5 bases and J by 5 bases, and 12 bases separated the two germline ends. The CDR3: CASSPGGSTEAFF. The CDR3 nucleotides read TGTGCCAGCAGCCCGGGGGGGTCTACTGAAGCTTTCTTT.

The chain couples TRBV20-1 to TRBJ2-1; 7 nucleotides agree with TRBD1. Germline CDR1 reads DFQATT; CDR2 reads SNEGSKA (reference sequence). The CDR3 is 13 residues long. The ends lost 3 bases at V and 5 bases at J; junction bases unmatched: 4. Here the CDR3 reads CSASFRGHNEQFF. CDR3 DNA sequence: TGCAGTGCTAGTTTTAGGGGGCACAATGAGCAGTTCTTC.

Here the CDR3 reads CAWGTQGRNTEAFF. The CDR3, as DNA: TGTGCCTGGGGAACACAGGGGCGGAACACTGAAGCTTTCTTT. V usage is TRBV30 and J usage is TRBJ1-1, with 7 bases lining up with TRBD1. V gave up 5 bases and J gave up 1 base; unmatched junction bases: 7. Germline V gene sequence: CDR1 GTSNPN, CDR2 SVGIG (reference sequence). There are 14 residues in the CDR3. Based on the CDR3 plus reference TRBV30 and TRBJ1-1, the full variable domain is SQTIHQWPATLVQPVGSPLSLECTVEGTSNPNLYWYRQAAGRGLQLLFYSVGIGQISSEVPQNLSASRPQDRQFILSSKKLLLSDSGFYLCAWGTQGRNTEAFFGQGTRLTVV.

This chain uses TRBV27 with TRBJ1-2; TRBD1 agrees at 9 bases. V lost 4 bases to trimming and J lost 4 bases; unmatched junction nucleotides: 10. Per germline, CDR1 MNHEY and CDR2 SMNVEV (reference sequence). There are 16 residues in the CDR3. The CDR3 coding sequence is TGTGCCAGCAGTTCCACACAAGCGGGACAGGGCTATGGCTACACCTTC. This sequence encodes CASSSTQAGQGYGYTF.

The rearrangement uses TRBV5-4 and TRBJ2-1; no firm D call. Deletions cut 5 bases from V and 6 bases from J, with 12 bases between. The CDR3 contains 13 residues. Looked up from germline, CDR1 is SGHNT and CDR2 is YYREEE (reference sequence). DNA of the CDR3: TGTGCCAGCAGGCAGGTTAGATCCAATGAGCAGTTCTTC. This encodes CASRQVRSNEQFF.

V usage is TRBV7-2 and J usage is TRBJ1-1; D ambiguous. The V gene's germline CDR1 is SGHTA and CDR2 FQGNSA. This CDR3 has 14 residues. Deletions cut 2 bases from V and 9 bases from J, with 16 bases between. The CDR3 region is CASSLPGSGLKAFF. The DNA of the CDR3 is TGTGCCAGCAGCTTACCGGGGTCGGGCCTGAAAGCTTTCTTT.

This clone showed up just a few times. J is TRBJ2-5 and V is TRBV5-4, with D tentatively TRBD1 (6 bases). Trimming removed 4 bases from V and 3 bases from J, with 13 bases in between. From germline, CDR1 is SGHNT and CDR2 YYREEE (reference sequence). There are 14 residues in the CDR3. The CDR3 DNA reads as TGTGCCAGCAGCCTGGGTGGGACAAAAGAGACCCAGTACTTC. Its translation is CASSLGGTKETQYF.

The gene calls are TRBV5-4 and TRBJ2-7; 10 bases are shared with TRBD1. CDR1 and CDR2 from the germline V gene are SGHNT and YYREEE (reference sequence). With V trimmed by 1 base and J by 2 bases, 9 bases remained unmatched. The CDR3 contains 17 residues. CDR3 nucleotides: TGTGCCAGCAGCTTGTTCCCCGGGACAGGGGTTCCCTACGAGCAGTACTTC. Encoded protein: CASSLFPGTGVPYEQYF.

The rearrangement links TRBV14 to TRBJ2-7, with D perhaps TRBD2 (5 bases). The V and J ends lost 0 bases and 0 bases respectively, with 12 bases between them. The CDR3 loop spans 16 amino acids. The V gene's germline CDR1 is SGHDN and CDR2 FVKESK. The CDR3 region has the DNA TGTGCCAGCAGCCAAGAGGCGGGTACCGACTCCTACGAGCAGTACTTC. It codes for CASSQEAGTDSYEQYF. Using reference TRBV14 and TRBJ2-7 for the parts outside the CDR3, the full variable domain is EAGVTQFPSHSVIEKGQTVTLRCDPISGHDNLYWYRRVMGKEIKFLLHFVKESKQDESGMPNNRFLAERTGGTYSTLKVQPAELEDSGVYFCASSQEAGTDSYEQYFGPGTRLTVT.

V gene TRBV5-4 combines with J gene TRBJ1-3; maybe TRBD1 (5 bases). The CDR3 runs 14 residues. V was trimmed by 4 bases and J by 0 bases, leaving 8 bases between them. Looked up from germline, CDR1 is SGHNT and CDR2 is YYREEE (reference sequence). The CDR3 DNA sequence: TGTGCCAGCAGCCCGGGACTCTCTGGAAACACCATATATTTT. As protein: CASSPGLSGNTIYF.

The CDR3 sequence: CASSRAGGEKLFF. In nucleotides, the CDR3 is TGTGCCAGCAGTAGGGCAGGGGGTGAAAAACTGTTTTTT. V and J are TRBV6-5 and TRBJ1-4; 7 positions agree with TRBD1. The CDR3 extends over 13 amino acids. The germline gives CDR1 MNHEY, CDR2 SVGAGI. After removal of 5 bases from V and 7 bases from J, the junction contained 4 bases not matched to a gene.

The rearrangement joins TRBV29-1 to TRBJ1-3, with D uncertain. The CDR3 has 13 residues. V shed 1 base and J shed 3 bases, with 7 bases lying between them. Germline V gives CDR1 SQVTM, CDR2 ANQGSEA. The CDR3 reads CSVEAGYGNTIYF. CDR3 DNA sequence: TGCAGCGTTGAAGCAGGTTATGGAAACACCATATATTTT.

The chain carries TRBV9 and TRBJ2-1; 12 positions match TRBD2. Per germline, CDR1 SGDLS and CDR2 YYNGEE. The CDR3 length is 17 residues. With 0 bases clipped from V and 3 bases from J, the junction kept 4 bases outside the gene matches. CDR3 loop: CASSVGLAGVRYNEQFF. The CDR3 bases are TGTGCCAGCAGCGTAGGACTAGCGGGGGTTCGCTACAATGAGCAGTTCTTC.

This clone was found a few times. The chain recombines TRBV5-1 with TRBJ2-3; the match to TRBD2 covers 16 bases. The CDR3 extends over 17 amino acids. Germline V gives CDR1 SGHRS, CDR2 YFSETQ. Germline trimming cut 4 bases from V and 5 bases from J; bases unmatched to any gene: 7. CDR3 bases: TGCGCCAGCAGCCCGGGACTAGCGGGGGGGCCACAAGATACGCAGTATTTT. This sequence encodes CASSPGLAGGPQDTQYF.

This rearrangement joins TRBV7-6 to TRBJ1-2, with 10 bases fitting TRBD1. There are 15 residues in the CDR3. V gave up 1 base and J gave up 8 bases; unmatched junction bases: 7. Germline loops: CDR1 SGHVS, CDR2 FNYEAQ. The CDR3 sequence: CASSLEGQGSSGYTF. CDR3 DNA sequence: TGTGCCAGCAGCTTAGAGGGACAGGGGTCGAGCGGCTACACCTTC.